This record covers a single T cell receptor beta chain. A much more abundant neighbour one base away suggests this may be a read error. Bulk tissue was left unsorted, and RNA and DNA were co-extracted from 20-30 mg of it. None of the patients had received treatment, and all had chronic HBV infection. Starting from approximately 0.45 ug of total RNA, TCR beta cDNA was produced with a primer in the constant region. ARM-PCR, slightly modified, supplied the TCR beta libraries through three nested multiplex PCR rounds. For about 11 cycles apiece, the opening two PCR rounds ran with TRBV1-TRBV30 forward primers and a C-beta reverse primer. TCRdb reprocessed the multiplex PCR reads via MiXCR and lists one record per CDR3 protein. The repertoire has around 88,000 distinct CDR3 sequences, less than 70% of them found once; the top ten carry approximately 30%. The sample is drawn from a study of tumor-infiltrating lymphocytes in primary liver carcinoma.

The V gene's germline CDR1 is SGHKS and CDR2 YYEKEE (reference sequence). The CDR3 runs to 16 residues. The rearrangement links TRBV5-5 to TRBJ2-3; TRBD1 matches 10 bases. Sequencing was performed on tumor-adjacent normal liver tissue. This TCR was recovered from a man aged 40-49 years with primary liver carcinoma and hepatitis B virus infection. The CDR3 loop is CVSSLVGQGVSDTQYF. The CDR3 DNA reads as TGTGTCAGCAGCTTGGTCGGACAGGGGGTGTCAGATACGCAGTATTTT.